This is a list of T cell receptor beta chains from one sample in a study of T cell repertoires in cytomegalovirus infection. TCRdb re-called the reads through MiXCR, storing one row per CDR3 protein. The sample contains 650,000 to 900,000 distinct CDR3 sequences, around a third of which appear only once. Their cognate antigens are unknown. Sequencing used cultured CD8+ T cells from PBMCs, obtained from culture after CMV antigen stimulation. The receptor source for this set is a human donor in good health (CMV status not recorded). Some clones in this sample may be carry-over from other donors' samples. Each CDR3 is given with its conserved first and last residue. A D gene is named only where the DNA matches it firmly. Rows give clone size only sometimes, using once, few, many, or a class for an expanded clone.

14	TRBV5-6	TRBD1	TRBJ1-2	NA	TGTGCCAGCAGCCCATACCGGGACAGAGGAGGCTACACCTTC	CASSPYRDRGGYTF
13	TRBV4-1	NA	TRBJ2-1	few	TGCGCCAGCAGCCAAGATTTGGGAAATGAGCAGTTCTTC	CASSQDLGNEQFF
13	TRBV5-1	NA	TRBJ1-2	few	TGCGCCAGCCGCCCCCCTACGGACTATGGCTACACCTTC	CASRPPTDYGYTF
17	TRBV18	NA	TRBJ2-2	NA	TGTGCCAGCTCACCCAAAGGGACTGTCGAGAACACCGGGGAGCTGTTTTTT	CASSPKGTVENTGELFF
15	TRBV19	NA	TRBJ1-1	few	TGTGCCAGTAGTATTACGGCCGGCCCCTACGCTGAAGCTTTCTTT	CASSITAGPYAEAFF
15	TRBV2	TRBD1	TRBJ1-2	NA	TGTGCCAGCGGGGGGCCGGGACAGGGTTACTATGGCTACACCTTC	CASGGPGQGYYGYTF
14	TRBV19	TRBD1	TRBJ1-5	NA	TGTGCCAGTAGTGCCCGACAGGGTACCCAGCCCCAGCATTTT	CASSARQGTQPQHF
15	TRBV7-6	NA	TRBJ1-5	NA	TGTGCCAGCAGCTTATCACAGGGAGGCAATCAGCCCCAGCATTTT	CASSLSQGGNQPQHF
17	TRBV15	TRBD1	TRBJ1-2	few	TGTGCCACCAGCGGAATCACCGGGACAGAAGACCTCTATGGCTACACCTTC	CATSGITGTEDLYGYTF
13	TRBV6-4	NA	TRBJ1-2	few	TGTGCCAGCAGTGACCCGACAGTCTATGGCTACACCTTC	CASSDPTVYGYTF
11	TRBV7-6	NA	TRBJ1-2	NA	TGTGCCAGCAGCTCCGACGGAAGCTACACCTTC	CASSSDGSYTF
16	TRBV14	TRBD1	TRBJ1-2	NA	TGTGCCAGCAGCCAAGGATGGAGAAGGGGGCCCTATGGCTACACCTTC	CASSQGWRRGPYGYTF
18	TRBV4-1	TRBD1	TRBJ2-4	NA	TGCGCCAGCAGCCAAGAAGAGGGACAGGGGGTAGCCAAAAACATTCAGTACTTC	CASSQEEGQGVAKNIQYF
14	TRBV27	NA	TRBJ1-6	few	TGTGCCAGCAGCCACGGGACATTCCGATCACCCCTCCACTTT	CASSHGTFRSPLHF
15	TRBV12-3/TRBV12-4	NA	TRBJ1-5	few	TGTGCCAGCAGTTTCGGGGGGGAGAGCAATCAGCCCCAGCATTTT	CASSFGGESNQPQHF
14	TRBV7-9	NA	TRBJ2-5	few	TGTGCCAGCAAAATGAAAGGGGGGGGAGAGACCCAGTACTTC	CASKMKGGGETQYF
16	TRBV19	TRBD1	TRBJ2-1	NA	TGTGCCAGTAGTATCATACAGGGGTCTACCTACAATGAGCAGTTCTTC	CASSIIQGSTYNEQFF
13	TRBV25-1	NA	TRBJ2-1	NA	TGTGCCAGCAGTGAATATCGGTTAAGTGAGCAGTTCTTC	CASSEYRLSEQFF
13	TRBV7-8	NA	TRBJ1-1	many	TGTGCCAGCAGAGCGGGACATCTCACTGAAGCTTTCTTT	CASRAGHLTEAFF
14	TRBV4-1	NA	TRBJ1-2	NA	TGCGCCAGCAGCCAAGTCGGTGGGGGGTCCGGCTACACCTTC	CASSQVGGGSGYTF
15	TRBV20-1	NA	TRBJ2-1	NA	TGCAGTGCTCGTACCGGGACGGCCTTTTGGGATGAGCAGTTCTTC	CSARTGTAFWDEQFF
13	TRBV9	NA	TRBJ1-5	NA	TGTGCCAGCAGCCCAGGGAGTAATCAGCCCCTGCATTTT	CASSPGSNQPLHF
15	TRBV7-9	NA	TRBJ2-3	few	TGTGCCAGCAGCTTAGTTATGATGAGCGCAGATACGCAGTATTTT	CASSLVMMSADTQYF
15	TRBV12-3/TRBV12-4	TRBD1	TRBJ2-1	NA	TGTGCCAGCGGGCCGACAGGGGGCGCGAGGGAGACCCAGTTCTTC	CASGPTGGARETQFF
16	TRBV4-1	TRBD1	TRBJ1-6	NA	TGCGCCAGCAGCCACCCGGGACAGGCATTCGATTCACCCCTCCACTTT	CASSHPGQAFDSPLHF
14	TRBV19	NA	TRBJ2-7	few	TGTGCCAGTAGTATGACCGGGACCTACTACGAGCAGTACTTC	CASSMTGTYYEQYF
15	TRBV6-4	NA	TRBJ2-2	few	TGTGCCAGCGCCCGCTACTATGCCGGAGGCGGGGAGCTGTTTTTT	CASARYYAGGGELFF
15	TRBV24-1	NA	TRBJ2-1	many	TGTGCCACCAGTGTAAGGGGAGGATCCTACAATGAGCAGTTCTTC	CATSVRGGSYNEQFF
14	TRBV4-3	NA	TRBJ2-1	few	TGCGCCAGCAATAATTGGGGCTCCTACAATGAGCAGTTCTTC	CASNNWGSYNEQFF
14	TRBV12-3/TRBV12-4	NA	TRBJ1-1	many	TGTGCCAGCAGTTTAGCGTTGGTTAACACTGAAGCTTTCTTT	CASSLALVNTEAFF
12	TRBV7-4	NA	TRBJ1-4	few	TGTGCCAGCGCTTTGGCCAGGGAAAAACTGTTTTTT	CASALAREKLFF
18	TRBV19	NA	TRBJ1-2	few	TGTGCCAGTAGTACTACAGCCATCCCAACCCTTTCTAACTATGGCTACACCTTC	CASSTTAIPTLSNYGYTF
12	TRBV12-3/TRBV12-4	NA	TRBJ1-2	NA	TGTGCCAGCAGTTTAAAAGCATTCGGCTACACCTTC	CASSLKAFGYTF
15	TRBV27	TRBD1	TRBJ1-5	NA	TGTGCCAGCAGTTTAACAGGGGGGTATTATCAGCCCCAGCATTTT	CASSLTGGYYQPQHF
15	TRBV7-6	NA	TRBJ1-1	many	TGTGCCAGCAGCTTATTGGGGGCAGGGATCGCTGAAGCTTTCTTT	CASSLLGAGIAEAFF
15	TRBV9	NA	TRBJ2-1	NA	TGTGCCAGCAGCCCTACCGGGACTCTTCGCAATGAGCAGTTCTTC	CASSPTGTLRNEQFF
15	TRBV27	TRBD1	TRBJ2-3	NA	TGTGCCAGCAGTTCACAGGGGCGGTACACAGATACGCAGTATTTT	CASSSQGRYTDTQYF
16	TRBV11-2	TRBD2	TRBJ2-5	NA	TGTGCCAGCAGAATCTTGGGACTAGCGGGGGGAGAGACCCAGTACTTC	CASRILGLAGGETQYF
16	TRBV5-1	NA	TRBJ2-5	NA	TGCGCCAGCAGCTTGCCGGCAGGGAACAACCAAGAGACCCAGTACTTC	CASSLPAGNNQETQYF
14	TRBV7-9	NA	TRBJ2-1	NA	TGTGCCAGCAGCACCGGCCCGGGGAACAATGAGCAGTTCTTC	CASSTGPGNNEQFF
17	TRBV6-1	NA	TRBJ1-5	NA	TGTGCCAGCTCGTTCCACGAGACAGGCGATAGCAATCAGCCCCAGCATTTT	CASSFHETGDSNQPQHF
13	TRBV12-3/TRBV12-4	NA	TRBJ1-6	NA	TGTGCCAGCAGTTCCACAGGGAATTCACCCCTCCACTTT	CASSSTGNSPLHF